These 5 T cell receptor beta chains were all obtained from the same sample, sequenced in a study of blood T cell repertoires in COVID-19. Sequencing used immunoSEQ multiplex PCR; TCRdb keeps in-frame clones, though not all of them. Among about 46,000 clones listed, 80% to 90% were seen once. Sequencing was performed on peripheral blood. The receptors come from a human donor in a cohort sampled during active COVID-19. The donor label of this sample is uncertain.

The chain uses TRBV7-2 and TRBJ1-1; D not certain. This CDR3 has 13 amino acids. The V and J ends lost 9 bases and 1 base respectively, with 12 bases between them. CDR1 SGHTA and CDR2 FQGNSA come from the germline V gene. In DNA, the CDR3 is TGTGCCAGGCGTCAATCGGGGAACACTGAAGCTTTCTTT. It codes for CARRQSGNTEAFF.

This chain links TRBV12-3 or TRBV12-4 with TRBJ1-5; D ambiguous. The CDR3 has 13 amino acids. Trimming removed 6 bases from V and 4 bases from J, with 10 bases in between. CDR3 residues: CASRAGQNQPQHF. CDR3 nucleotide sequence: TGTGCCAGCAGGGCGGGTCAAAATCAGCCCCAGCATTTT.

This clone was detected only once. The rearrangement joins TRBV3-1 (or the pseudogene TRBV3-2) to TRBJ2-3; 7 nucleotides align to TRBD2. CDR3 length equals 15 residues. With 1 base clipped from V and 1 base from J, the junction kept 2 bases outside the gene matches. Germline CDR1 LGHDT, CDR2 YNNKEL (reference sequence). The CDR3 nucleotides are TGTGCCAGCAGCCAAGGCGGGGGAGGCACAGATACGCAGTATTTT. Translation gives CASSQGGGGTDTQYF.

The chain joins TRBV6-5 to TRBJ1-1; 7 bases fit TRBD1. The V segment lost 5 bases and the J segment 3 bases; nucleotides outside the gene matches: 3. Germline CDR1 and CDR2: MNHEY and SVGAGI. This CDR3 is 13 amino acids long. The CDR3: CASSPRGDTEAFF. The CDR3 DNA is TGTGCCAGCAGTCCCAGGGGGGACACTGAAGCTTTCTTT.

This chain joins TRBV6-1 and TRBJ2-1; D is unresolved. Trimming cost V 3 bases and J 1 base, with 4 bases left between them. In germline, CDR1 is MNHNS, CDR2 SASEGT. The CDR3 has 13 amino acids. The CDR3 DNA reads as TGTGCCAGCAGTGATCAGTCCTACAATGAGCAGTTCTTC. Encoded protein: CASSDQSYNEQFF.